This T cell receptor beta chain was sequenced for a study of T cell repertoires in cytomegalovirus infection. On the study more broadly: CMV infection together with matching HLA type was indicated by public TCR beta signatures.

There are a few counts of this clonotype. Its antigen is still unknown. The study, taken as a whole, reports: Based on cumulative public TCR beta family frequency, carriers of CMV plus the relevant HLA were identified. HLA-C-restricted, CMV-specific TCR beta clonotypes were dominant ex vivo.

This CDR3 is 13 amino acids long. V lost 1 base and J 9 bases, leaving 7 bases between the germline ends. Germline-derived CDR1 and CDR2 are LNHNV and YYDKDF (reference sequence). TCRdb ran MiXCR on the reads and lists one entry per CDR3 protein. The sample includes hundreds of thousands of distinct CDR3 sequences, 35% to 45% seen only once; the top ten take around 2.6%. Sequenced input: PBMCs. The receptor comes from a human donor in good health (CMV status not recorded). Some clones in this sample may be carry-over from other donors' samples. The chain employs TRBV15 and TRBJ1-6; D uncertain. The CDR3 loop reads CATSRVPGSPLHF. In nucleotides, the CDR3 is TGTGCCACCAGCAGAGTCCCGGGTTCACCCCTCCACTTT.